These 18 T cell receptor beta chains were all obtained from the same sample, sequenced in a study of cytomegalovirus exposure and HLA in healthy donors. Primers: 60 Vbeta forward and 13 Jbeta reverse. The assay was immunoSEQ multiplex PCR, and TCRdb's table has in-frame clones only and misses some. The listing contains approximately 150,000 clones. Sequencing was performed on PBMCs. These receptors originate from a male donor in good health and CMV-seronegative.

The genes are TRBV19 and TRBJ2-7; a possible D gene is TRBD2 (6 bases). V lost 3 bases and J 3 bases, leaving 15 bases between the germline ends. The CDR3 has 15 amino acids. Germline V gene lookup returns CDR1 LNHDA and CDR2 SQIVND (reference sequence). The CDR3 DNA sequence: TGTGCCAGTAGTATTTTGGACGGGAGTGGCTACGAGCAGTACTTC. This codes for CASSILDGSGYEQYF. Based on the CDR3 plus reference TRBV19 and TRBJ2-7, the full variable domain is DGGITQSPKYLFRKEGQNVTLSCEQNLNHDAMYWYRQDPGQGLRLIYYSQIVNDFQKGDIAEGYSVSREKKESFPLTVTSAQKNPTAFYLCASSILDGSGYEQYFGPGTRLTVT.

This chain joins TRBV19 and TRBJ2-7; weak D call: TRBD1 (5 bases). CDR1 and CDR2 (germline): LNHDA, SQIVND (reference sequence). V lost 4 bases and J 4 bases, leaving 11 bases between the germline ends. This CDR3 is 13 amino acids long. CDR3 in DNA: TGTGCCAGTAGTAGCGGACACTTGTACGAGCAGTACTTC. Protein sequence: CASSSGHLYEQYF.

This sequence joins TRBV29-1 and TRBJ2-1; 7 bases map to TRBD2. The CDR3 covers 14 residues. J was trimmed by 5 bases and V by 5 bases; bases with no gene match: 9. Looked up from germline, CDR1 is SQVTM and CDR2 is ANQGSEA. CDR3 bases: TGCAGCGTTCTCCGGGGGGTAATAAACAATGAGCAGTTCTTC. Translation gives CSVLRGVINNEQFF.

The CDR3 bases are TGTGCCTGGATAAATCCCCGGGCAGGGGTCTACGAGCAGTACTTC. Its translation: CAWINPRAGVYEQYF. The chain is built from TRBV30 and TRBJ2-7, with D possibly matching TRBD1 (6 bases). The CDR3 has 15 amino acids. Trimming stripped 4 bases from V and 3 bases from J, with 19 bases between. Per the germline V gene, CDR1 is GTSNPN and CDR2 is SVGIG (reference sequence).

V gene TRBV6-1 combines with J gene TRBJ1-1; D perhaps matches TRBD1 (5 bases). The CDR3 length is 12 residues. V was cut by 2 bases and J by 8 bases, with 9 bases left in between. Germline V gives CDR1 MNHNS, CDR2 SASEGT. CDR3: CASSEPAGEAFF. CDR3 coding DNA: TGTGCCAGCAGTGAACCGGCAGGGGAAGCTTTCTTT.

The chain couples TRBV28 to TRBJ2-7, with D possibly TRBD2 on 6 matching bases. The germline V gene has CDR1 MDHEN and CDR2 SYDVKM. Trimming shortened V by 7 bases and J by 5 bases, and 12 bases separated the two germline ends. The CDR3 spans 12 residues. The CDR3 region is CASIGEVNEQYF. As DNA, the CDR3 is TGTGCCAGCATTGGGGAGGTGAACGAGCAGTACTTC.

This chain joins TRBV6-5 and TRBJ1-1; possibly TRBD1 for D (6 bases). This CDR3 has 14 residues. Trimming stripped 0 bases from V and 6 bases from J, with 11 bases between. Germline lookup yields CDR1 MNHEY and CDR2 SVGAGI. The CDR3: CASSYSGGSAEAFF. The CDR3 DNA sequence: TGTGCCAGCAGTTACTCAGGGGGTAGTGCTGAAGCTTTCTTT.

This sequence joins TRBV6-6 and TRBJ1-1; the D gene is possibly TRBD1 (5 bases). V dropped 6 bases and J dropped 5 bases, with 10 bases sitting between them. Germline CDR1 is MNHNY and CDR2 is SVGAGI (reference sequence). The CDR3 length is 12 residues. CDR3 amino acids: CASRDGGTEAFF. In DNA form, the CDR3 reads TGTGCCAGCAGGGACGGGGGGACTGAAGCTTTCTTT.

The rearrangement uses TRBV18 and TRBJ2-5; tentative D call: TRBD1 (6 bases). This CDR3 comprises 15 residues. V dropped 2 bases and J dropped 4 bases, with 14 bases sitting between them. Germline CDR1 and CDR2: KGHSH and LQKENI. The CDR3 loop reads CASSPGGRGGETQYF. The DNA for the CDR3 is TGTGCCAGCTCACCAGGTGGCAGGGGTGGAGAGACCCAGTACTTC.

The chain couples TRBV7-2 to TRBJ2-7; TRBD1 aligns across 8 bases. The CDR3 is 15 amino acids. V lost 5 bases and J lost 4; bases outside the gene matches: 10. Germline V gene lookup returns CDR1 SGHTA and CDR2 FQGNSA. The CDR3 DNA sequence: TGTGCCAGCAGCCCCACGGACAGGGCGAGGTACGAGCAGTACTTC. Translation gives CASSPTDRARYEQYF.

The chain carries TRBV5-1 and TRBJ2-1; TRBD2 matches 7 bases. The CDR3 has 15 amino acids. The germline gives CDR1 SGHRS, CDR2 YFSETQ. V was pared by 7 bases and J by 2 bases, with 9 bases of the junction left unmatched. The CDR3: CASRKASGAYNEQFF. CDR3 in DNA: TGCGCCAGCCGTAAAGCTAGCGGTGCCTACAATGAGCAGTTCTTC.

The chain carries TRBV27 and TRBJ2-1; 10 bases are a match to TRBD2. Losses at the gene ends were 4 bases for V and 9 bases for J; bases not matched to a gene: 12. The CDR3 totals 16 residues. Germline CDR1 reads MNHEY; CDR2 reads SMNVEV (reference sequence). CDR3 amino acids: CASSSPFSGRAGEQFF. The DNA of the CDR3 is TGTGCCAGCAGTTCCCCGTTCAGCGGGAGGGCCGGTGAGCAGTTCTTC.

The chain is built from TRBV6-5 and TRBJ2-7, with 8 nucleotides matching TRBD1. CDR1 MNHEY and CDR2 SVGAGI come from the germline V gene. CDR3 length: 15 residues. J gave up 6 bases and V 8 bases, and 15 bases lay outside the gene matches. CDR3 region: CASQFRETGVFEQYF. For the CDR3, the DNA is TGTGCCAGCCAGTTCCGTGAGACAGGGGTGTTCGAGCAGTACTTC.

The chain recombines TRBV19 with TRBJ1-5, with D possibly matching TRBD1 (6 bases). The CDR3 sequence is 16 residues long. Trimming took off 8 bases at V and 4 bases at J, with 21 bases between the two ends. CDR1 LNHDA and CDR2 SQIVND come from the germline V gene (reference sequence). The CDR3 bases are TGTGCCAGTGCCCCGACAGGTACAATGTCGAATCAGCCCCAGCATTTT. As protein: CASAPTGTMSNQPQHF.

The J gene is TRBJ1-1, the V gene TRBV7-9, with 8 positions matching TRBD1. Germline trimming cut 5 bases from V and 0 bases from J; bases unmatched to any gene: 2. This CDR3 spans 14 amino acids. From germline, CDR1 is SEHNR and CDR2 FQNEAQ (reference sequence). In DNA form, the CDR3 reads TGTGCCAGCAGCCAGGGACAGGTGAACACTGAAGCTTTCTTT. This codes for CASSQGQVNTEAFF.

The chain employs TRBV30 and TRBJ2-1, with D possibly TRBD1 on 6 matching bases. Germline V lookup: CDR1 GTSNPN, CDR2 SVGIG (reference sequence). Trimming took off 3 bases at V and 12 bases at J, with 30 bases between the two ends. The CDR3 spans 17 residues. The CDR3 is CAWRGPPPGERNQGQFF. The CDR3 coding sequence is TGTGCCTGGAGGGGCCCCCCCCCAGGGGAGCGGAACCAGGGGCAGTTCTTC.

The chain carries TRBV6-5 and TRBJ1-1; 7 bases map to TRBD1. The CDR3 spans 13 residues. V lost 5 bases, J lost 6 bases, and 6 bases stayed unmatched. Germline CDR1 and CDR2: MNHEY and SVGAGI. The CDR3 DNA reads TGTGCCAGCAGTGCAGGGGGAGCAGCTGAAGCTTTCTTT. Residues: CASSAGGAAEAFF.

The V call is TRBV29-1, the J call TRBJ1-1; D possibly corresponds to TRBD1 (5 bases). CDR3 size: 12 residues. Trimming took 4 bases from V and 4 from J, leaving 10 bases between them. Germline assignment: CDR1 SQVTM and CDR2 ANQGSEA. The CDR3 DNA reads TGCAGCGTTGCAGGGCGAGGCACTGAAGCTTTCTTT. This codes for CSVAGRGTEAFF. Full variable domain (missing parts from reference TRBV29-1 and TRBJ1-1): SAVISQKPSRDICQRGTSLTIQCQVDSQVTMMFWYRQQPGQSLTLIATANQGSEATYESGFVIDKFPISRPNLTFSTLTVSNMSPEDSSIYLCSVAGRGTEAFFGQGTRLTVV.